One and the same sample provided the 16 T cell receptor beta chains below, sequenced in a study of read filtering for tumor transcriptome and immune sequencing. Molecular barcoded adaptors covering alpha/delta and beta/gamma chains were used on approximately 400 ng RNA. Via MiXCR, TCRdb re-called the reads, giving one row per CDR3 protein. The sample has approximately 43,000 distinct CDR3 sequences, roughly 13% seen once. Sequencing used a population of CD138-negative cells sorted from bone marrow. These receptors all stem from a donor at least 40 years old with multiple myeloma.

This clonotype was seen at least ten times. This chain links TRBV20-1 with TRBJ2-1, with 14 bases lining up with TRBD2. The CDR3 runs to 16 residues. J lost 6 bases, V lost 3 bases, and 7 bases had no gene match. Germline V gene sequence: CDR1 DFQATT, CDR2 SNEGSKA (reference sequence). The CDR3 here is CSASGLAGGRSNEQFF. In nucleotides, the CDR3 is TGCAGTGCTAGCGGACTAGCGGGAGGCCGTTCCAATGAGCAGTTCTTC.

The sample holds many counts of this clonotype. The rearrangement uses TRBV2 and TRBJ2-7; TRBD1 matches at 7 bases. Losses at the gene ends were 6 bases for V and 0 bases for J; bases not matched to a gene: 5. Per germline, CDR1 SNHLY and CDR2 FYNNEI. There are 14 residues in the CDR3. CDR3 amino acids: CASSRTGSSYEQYF. The CDR3, as DNA: TGTGCCAGCAGCCGGACAGGAAGCTCCTACGAGCAGTACTTC.

V is TRBV30 and J is TRBJ2-7; the match to TRBD1 covers 7 bases. Trimming removed 1 base from V and 3 bases from J; junction bases left unmatched: 9. The CDR3 spans 15 residues. Germline loops: CDR1 GTSNPN, CDR2 SVGIG (reference sequence). The CDR3 coding sequence is TGTGCCTGGAGTGCTGGACAGGCAGGGGACTACGAGCAGTACTTC. Translating it yields CAWSAGQAGDYEQYF. The entire variable domain, with the rest obtained from reference TRBV30 and TRBJ2-7, is as follows: SQTIHQWPATLVQPVGSPLSLECTVEGTSNPNLYWYRQAAGRGLQLLFYSVGIGQISSEVPQNLSASRPQDRQFILSSKKLLLSDSGFYLCAWSAGQAGDYEQYFGPGTRLTVT.

This clonotype has a count of ten or more. This chain connects TRBV21-1 to TRBJ2-1; the table's D gene call, TRBD2, was not cross checked with the DNA. TRBV21-1 counts as a pseudogene. This CDR3 has 13 residues. CDR3 bases: TGTGCCAGCAAACTAGCGGGAGAGCTTGAGCAGTTCTTC. This gives the protein CASKLAGELEQFF.

In the case of this clonotype: A read error may explain this, as a much larger clone is one base away. Because the CDR3 is missing its conserved closing phenylalanine or tryptophan, this is likely a read error. The CDR3 loop reads CASRGNTGELFS. In nucleotides, the CDR3 is TGTGCCAGTCGGGGTAACACCGGGGAGCTGTTTTCT. V and J are TRBV6-1 and TRBJ2-2; D possibly corresponds to TRBD2 (5 bases). This CDR3 region has 12 residues. Trimming removed 9 bases at V and 2 bases at J, with 7 bases between. Germline CDR1 reads MNHNS; CDR2 reads SASEGT.

This clonotype was picked up many times. J is TRBJ2-1 and V is TRBV7-2; 10 nucleotides align to TRBD2. The CDR3 runs to 14 residues. The ends lost 8 bases at V and 4 bases at J; junction bases unmatched: 5. CDR1 and CDR2 (germline): SGHTA, FQGNSA. This CDR3 reads CASPGSGRYNEQFF. For the CDR3, the DNA is TGTGCCAGCCCTGGTAGCGGGAGGTACAATGAGCAGTTCTTC.

This clonotype was observed at least ten times. The chain couples TRBV7-9 to TRBJ1-1, with D hard to call. CDR1 and CDR2 (germline): SEHNR, FQNEAQ (reference sequence). This CDR3 comprises 14 residues. V was clipped by 1 base and J by 7 bases, with 13 bases between them. The CDR3 is CASSLEGPGDEAFF. The CDR3 nucleotides are TGTGCCAGCAGCTTAGAAGGACCTGGCGATGAAGCTTTCTTT.

This clonotype was detected many times. V usage is TRBV19 and J usage is TRBJ1-1, with D unclear. The CDR3 extends over 15 amino acids. V was shortened by 5 bases and J by 0 bases, with 13 bases between the two germline ends. Germline V gene sequence: CDR1 LNHDA, CDR2 SQIVND (reference sequence). As DNA, the CDR3 is TGTGCCAGTAGTGTTGAATGGACGGTGAACACTGAAGCTTTCTTT. This sequence encodes CASSVEWTVNTEAFF.

This clonotype was recorded many times. The CDR3 loop reads CASSPADGYEQYF. For the CDR3, the DNA is TGTGCCAGCTCACCTGCGGACGGGTACGAGCAGTACTTC. The chain carries TRBV18 and TRBJ2-7; D call uncertain. Germline V lookup: CDR1 KGHSH, CDR2 LQKENI. Trimming took off 3 bases at V and 4 bases at J, with 10 bases between the two ends. This CDR3 is 13 amino acids long.

This clonotype was found many times. The gene calls are TRBV19 and TRBJ2-6; D might be TRBD2 (5 bases). Trimming removed 7 bases from V and 2 bases from J, with 12 bases in between. Germline values: CDR1 LNHDA, CDR2 SQIVND (reference sequence). The CDR3 extends over 15 amino acids. This CDR3 reads CASNPRGAGANVLTF. The CDR3 DNA sequence: TGTGCCAGTAACCCCCGGGGAGCTGGGGCCAACGTCCTGACTTTC.

This clonotype was counted at least ten times. The chain combines TRBV20-1 with TRBJ2-4; TRBD2 agrees at 10 bases. Losses at the gene ends were 3 bases for V and 0 bases for J; bases not matched to a gene: 2. The CDR3 length is 15 residues. The germline V gene has CDR1 DFQATT and CDR2 SNEGSKA (reference sequence). The CDR3 bases are TGCAGTGCTAGCACTAGCGGGGAAGCCAAAAACATTCAGTACTTC. It specifies CSASTSGEAKNIQYF.

This clonotype was seen repeatedly, ten times or more. The chain links TRBV10-2 to TRBJ1-1, with 9 bases fitting TRBD1. V was clipped by 7 bases and J by 1 base; unmatched bases: 4. CDR1 WSHSY and CDR2 SAAADI come from the germline V gene. The CDR3 runs to 14 residues. The CDR3 coding sequence is TGCGCCAGCAAGGGGACAGGGCGGAACACTGAAGCTTTCTTT. Amino acids: CASKGTGRNTEAFF.

This clonotype has at least ten counts. The chain is built from TRBV5-4 and TRBJ2-5; TRBD1 aligns across 8 bases. J gave up 5 bases and V 3 bases, and 9 bases lay outside the gene matches. This CDR3 spans 15 amino acids. The V gene's germline CDR1 is SGHNT and CDR2 YYREEE (reference sequence). CDR3 residues: CASSSRTGRRETQYF. The CDR3 DNA reads as TGTGCCAGCAGCTCTCGGACAGGGCGGCGCGAGACCCAGTACTTC.

The sample holds many counts of this clonotype. The chain recombines TRBV29-1 with TRBJ2-7; 9 bases are shared with TRBD1. Trimming cost V 5 bases and J 5 bases; bases outside gene matches: 7. CDR1 is SQVTM, CDR2 ANQGSEA, per germline. This CDR3 contains 13 residues. The CDR3 DNA follows: TGCAGCGTTCTACAGGGGGCGCGAAACGAGCAGTACTTC. Amino acid sequence: CSVLQGARNEQYF.

A remark on this clonotype: Sequence at one end of the junction differs from germline and may be a read error. The chain employs TRBV7-2 and TRBJ2-1; D is uncertain. Germline CDR1 and CDR2: SGHTA and FQGNSA. This CDR3 spans 13 amino acids. For the CDR3, the DNA is TGTGCCAGCAGCCTGGGTCTACACAATGAGCGGTTCTTC. Its translation: CASSLGLHNERFF.

This clonotype was seen many times. The V and J genes are TRBV7-9 and TRBJ2-1; D is possibly TRBD2 (5 bases). Germline values: CDR1 SEHNR, CDR2 FQNEAQ (reference sequence). This CDR3 is 15 amino acids long. V was trimmed by 3 bases and J by 0 bases, leaving 9 bases between them. CDR3 nucleotide sequence: TGTGCCAGCAGCTTGAGCGGTAGCTCCTACAATGAGCAGTTCTTC. Translating gives CASSLSGSSYNEQFF.